Presented here are 29 T cell receptor beta chains from one specimen sequenced in a study of control samples from healthy donors and cancer patients. The protocol was immunoSEQ multiplex PCR, while the TCRdb copy is restricted to in-frame clones and leaves out a portion. The sample gives roughly 30,000 clones, about 90% of which show up once; less than 5% is in the top ten. The sample was formalin-fixed, paraffin-embedded tissue. All receptors derive from a female donor with melanoma.

The rearrangement joins TRBV4-2 to TRBJ2-7; D gene unclear. The CDR3 is 15 residues long. Trimming took off 0 bases at V and 1 base at J, with 10 bases between the two ends. Germline CDR1 and CDR2: LGHNA and YNFKEQ. The CDR3 is CASSQDPGFSYEQYF. In DNA, the CDR3 is TGTGCCAGCAGCCAAGATCCCGGGTTTTCCTACGAGCAGTACTTC.

This chain uses TRBV7-8 with TRBJ2-7; D is perhaps TRBD2 (7 bases). The germline V and J ends were trimmed by 7 bases and 4 bases, with 14 bases remaining between them. Germline V gives CDR1 SGHVS, CDR2 FQNEAQ. The CDR3 loop spans 13 amino acids. CDR3 residues: CASTSGGRYEQYF. DNA of the CDR3: TGTGCCAGCACCTCGGGGGGCAGATACGAGCAGTACTTC.

This clone was seen just once. The chain couples TRBV5-8 to TRBJ2-1, with 13 bases identical to TRBD2. J was trimmed by 2 bases and V by 4 bases; bases with no gene match: 3. The germline V gene has CDR1 SGHTS and CDR2 YDEGEE. The CDR3 totals 16 residues. CDR3 in DNA: TGTGCCAGCAGCCCGGGACTAGCGGGAACCTACAATGAGCAGTTCTTC. Translation: CASSPGLAGTYNEQFF.

This chain links TRBV9 with TRBJ2-7; TRBD2 matches at 8 bases. Germline-derived CDR1 and CDR2 are SGDLS and YYNGEE. The CDR3 is made up of 15 amino acids. V lost 0 bases and J lost 2; bases outside the gene matches: 4. The CDR3 spells CASSVGLAYPYEQYF. The CDR3 coding sequence is TGTGCCAGCAGCGTAGGACTAGCGTACCCCTACGAGCAGTACTTC.

This clone is categorized as medium-sized. This chain joins TRBV13 and TRBJ2-5, with a weak D call TRBD2 (6 bases). The ends were cut back, 5 bases at V and 1 base at J, with 20 bases in the middle. Germline V gene sequence: CDR1 PRHDT, CDR2 FYEKMQ (reference sequence). CDR3 length equals 17 residues. CDR3 sequence: CASSRSGGAALQETQYF. Written as DNA, the CDR3 is TGTGCCAGCAGCCGTAGCGGTGGAGCGGCCCTCCAAGAGACCCAGTACTTC.

The CDR3 coding sequence is TGTGCCAGCAGCTTCTGGACAGCCCACCAAGAGACCCAGTACTTC. It specifies CASSFWTAHQETQYF. The J gene is TRBJ2-5, the V gene TRBV5-4; D possibly corresponds to TRBD1 (6 bases). Trimming cost V 2 bases and J 0 bases, with 11 bases left between them. The CDR3 contains 15 residues. Looked up from germline, CDR1 is SGHNT and CDR2 is YYREEE (reference sequence).

The rearrangement links TRBV2 to TRBJ2-7; no clear D gene. Trimming took off 4 bases at V and 4 bases at J, with 5 bases between the two ends. CDR1 SNHLY and CDR2 FYNNEI come from the germline V gene. This CDR3 spans 11 amino acids. The CDR3 protein is CASSGRYEQYF. The DNA for the CDR3 is TGTGCCAGCAGTGGAAGGTACGAGCAGTACTTC. Based on the CDR3 plus reference TRBV2 and TRBJ2-7, the full variable domain is EPEVTQTPSHQVTQMGQEVILRCVPISNHLYFYWYRQILGQKVEFLVSFYNNEISEKSEIFDDQFSVERPDGSNFTLKIRSTKLEDSAMYFCASSGRYEQYFGPGTRLTVT.

The chain carries TRBV5-1 and TRBJ1-2; TRBD1 agrees at 7 bases. The germline CDR1 and CDR2 sequences are SGHRS and YFSETQ. The length of the CDR3 is 15 residues. With V trimmed by 4 bases and J by 6 bases, 12 bases remained unmatched. DNA for the CDR3: TGCGCCAGCAGCCAGGGGGGCTCCTATAAGAATGGCTACACCTTC. As protein: CASSQGGSYKNGYTF.

V and J are TRBV7-2 and TRBJ2-7, with 7 bases aligning to TRBD2. The CDR3 has 12 residues. The V gene end was trimmed by 5 bases and the J gene end by 7 bases; junction bases not matched to a gene: 5. The germline V gene has CDR1 SGHTA and CDR2 FQGNSA. CDR3 coding DNA: TGTGCCAGCAGCCCCCCGGGGGGTGAGCAGTACTTC. Translated, it gives CASSPPGGEQYF.

The chain couples TRBV19 to TRBJ2-1, with D unclear. Germline assignment: CDR1 LNHDA and CDR2 SQIVND (reference sequence). This CDR3 is 15 amino acids long. V gave up 2 bases and J gave up 5 bases, with 13 bases separating them. DNA of the CDR3: TGTGCCAGTAGTATACTGTTCGGTACCGACAATGAGCAGTTCTTC. Translating it yields CASSILFGTDNEQFF. The full variable domain, in which reference TRBV19 and TRBJ2-1 provide the parts outside the CDR3, is DGGITQSPKYLFRKEGQNVTLSCEQNLNHDAMYWYRQDPGQGLRLIYYSQIVNDFQKGDIAEGYSVSREKKESFPLTVTSAQKNPTAFYLCASSILFGTDNEQFFGPGTRLTVL.

The rearrangement joins TRBV7-5 to TRBJ1-1; the table's D call TRBD1 went unverified against the DNA. TRBV7-5 is deemed a pseudogene. The CDR3 is made up of 11 amino acids. CDR3 sequence reads: CVRPRDTEAFF. DNA of the CDR3: TGTGTCAGACCCAGGGACACTGAAGCTTTCTTT.

This chain joins TRBV7-3 and TRBJ2-3; unclear D gene. Germline V gives CDR1 SGHTA, CDR2 FQGTGA. The CDR3 consists of 16 residues. Trimming shortened V by 5 bases and J by 6 bases, and 21 bases separated the two germline ends. Written as DNA, the CDR3 is TGTGCCAGCAGCCTACAAACAACATTGACCATGGATACGCAGTATTTT. Its translation: CASSLQTTLTMDTQYF. Using reference TRBV7-3 and TRBJ2-3 for the parts outside the CDR3, the full variable domain is GAGVSQTPSNKVTEKGKYVELRCDPISGHTALYWYRQSLGQGPEFLIYFQGTGAADDSGLPNDRFFAVRPEGSVSTLKIQRTERGDSAVYLCASSLQTTLTMDTQYFGPGTRLTVL.

This clone was seen a handful of times. The chain combines TRBV19 with TRBJ1-2; a weak D match, TRBD1 (5 bases). The CDR3 totals 14 residues. Per the germline V gene, CDR1 is LNHDA and CDR2 is SQIVND (reference sequence). Deletions cut 6 bases from V and 3 bases from J, with 14 bases between. The CDR3 region is CASRPQGAYYGYTF. The DNA for the CDR3 is TGTGCCAGTAGGCCCCAGGGCGCTTACTATGGCTACACCTTC.

J is TRBJ2-3 and V is TRBV7-3, with D possibly being TRBD2 (6 bases). The length of the CDR3 is 14 residues. The V end was cut by 5 bases, the J end by 2 bases, with 11 bases between. Germline loops: CDR1 SGHTA, CDR2 FQGTGA. Here the CDR3 DNA reads TGTGCCAGCAGCATAAGCGGGTACACAGATACGCAGTATTTT. Protein sequence: CASSISGYTDTQYF.

The V and J genes are TRBV11-2 and TRBJ2-3; TRBD1 matches at 7 bases. CDR3 length: 16 amino acids. The germline gives CDR1 SGHAT, CDR2 FQNNGV. Unmatched junction bases numbered 7, after V lost 4 bases and J lost 0 bases. The CDR3 sequence is CASSSSGGGSTDTQYF. The CDR3, as DNA: TGTGCCAGCAGCTCGTCAGGGGGTGGGAGCACAGATACGCAGTATTTT.

This chain joins TRBV6-5 and TRBJ1-1, with a possible D match to TRBD1 (5 bases). Per germline, CDR1 MNHEY and CDR2 SVGAGI. Trimming took 5 bases from V and 0 from J, leaving 13 bases between them. This CDR3 comprises 15 residues. CDR3 sequence: CASSQRGEMNTEAFF. DNA for the CDR3: TGTGCCAGCAGTCAAAGGGGAGAAATGAACACTGAAGCTTTCTTT.

CDR3 sequence (DNA): TGTGCCAGCAGTTACGGTAGCACAGATACGCAGTATTTT. Protein product: CASSYGSTDTQYF. The V call is TRBV6-2 or TRBV6-3, the J call TRBJ2-3; D is uncertain. The CDR3 has 13 amino acids. The V end was cut by 2 bases, the J end by 0 bases, with 3 bases between. CDR1 is MNHEY, CDR2 SVGEGT, per germline.

This chain links TRBV7-9 with TRBJ2-7, with 11 bases that match TRBD2. The V segment lost 4 bases and the J segment 4 bases; nucleotides outside the gene matches: 6. This CDR3 is built from 15 residues. Germline values: CDR1 SEHNR, CDR2 FQNEAQ (reference sequence). The CDR3 region has the DNA TGTGCCAGCAGCTCGGGACTAGCGGAAGAATACGAGCAGTACTTC. It codes for CASSSGLAEEYEQYF. Together with reference TRBV7-9 and TRBJ2-7, the CDR3 gives the full variable domain: DTGVSQNPRHKITKRGQNVTFRCDPISEHNRLYWYRQTLGQGPEFLTYFQNEAQLEKSRLLSDRFSAERPKGSFSTLEIQRTEQGDSAMYLCASSSGLAEEYEQYFGPGTRLTVT.

The rearrangement uses TRBV9 and TRBJ1-4; perhaps TRBD1 as D (5 bases). V was shortened by 4 bases and J by 4 bases, with 11 bases between the two germline ends. CDR1 is SGDLS and CDR2 is YYNGEE in the germline V gene. There are 14 residues in the CDR3. The CDR3 here is CASSPGQSNEKLFF. The CDR3 DNA reads as TGTGCCAGCAGCCCCGGACAAAGTAATGAAAAACTGTTTTTT.

V and J are TRBV24-1 and TRBJ1-1; D uncertain. This CDR3 spans 13 amino acids. Looked up from germline, CDR1 is KGHDR and CDR2 is SFDVKD. V was cut by 3 bases and J by 1 base, with 5 bases left in between. CDR3 sequence reads: CATSDRGNTEAFF. The CDR3 DNA sequence: TGTGCCACCAGTGATCGGGGGAACACTGAAGCTTTCTTT.

This clone was detected only once. The chain links TRBV4-1 to TRBJ1-2; TRBD1 agrees at 8 bases. The germline CDR1 and CDR2 sequences are MGHRA and YSYEKL. The V gene end was trimmed by 4 bases and the J gene end by 8 bases; junction bases not matched to a gene: 6. This CDR3 is 13 amino acids long. The CDR3 reads CASSLDRGGGYTF. The DNA for the CDR3 is TGCGCCAGCAGCCTCGACAGGGGAGGAGGCTACACCTTC.

The chain combines TRBV20-1 with TRBJ2-3; the D is unclear. Trimming shortened V by 3 bases and J by 6 bases, and 7 bases separated the two germline ends. Looked up from germline, CDR1 is DFQATT and CDR2 is SNEGSKA (reference sequence). This CDR3 region has 11 residues. CDR3 region: CSASFIDTQYF. The CDR3 DNA is TGCAGTGCTAGCTTTATTGATACGCAGTATTTT.

The sample holds one count of this clone. The rearrangement uses TRBV10-1 and TRBJ2-7; 9 nucleotides align to TRBD1. This CDR3 has 14 residues. From germline, CDR1 is WNHNN and CDR2 SYGVQD (reference sequence). The V and J ends lost 2 bases and 7 bases, in that order; junction bases with no gene match: 6. As DNA, the CDR3 is TGCGCCAGCAGTGAGACAGGGGGCGAAGGGGAGCAGTACTTC. It yields the protein CASSETGGEGEQYF.

In its sample, this clone was seen a few times. V and J are TRBV7-8 and TRBJ2-7; D tentatively reads TRBD1 or TRBD2 (6 bases each). Trimming removed 1 base from V and 2 bases from J, with 15 bases in between. CDR1 and CDR2 (germline): SGHVS, FQNEAQ. The CDR3 runs to 16 residues. CDR3 sequence (DNA): TGTGCCAGCAGCTTAGGTCGCGGGACATATACCTACGAGCAGTACTTC. It is translated as CASSLGRGTYTYEQYF.

This clone was seen only once. The chain employs TRBV9 and TRBJ2-6; the D gene is possibly TRBD2 (6 bases). Germline V lookup: CDR1 SGDLS, CDR2 YYNGEE. The V and J ends lost 5 bases and 1 base respectively, with 10 bases between them. The CDR3 has 15 amino acids. CDR3 sequence reads: CASSGGRSGANVLTF. CDR3 nucleotides: TGTGCCAGCAGTGGAGGGAGATCTGGGGCCAACGTCCTGACTTTC.

The chain carries TRBV5-1 and TRBJ2-1; 12 positions agree with TRBD2. Germline lookup yields CDR1 SGHRS and CDR2 YFSETQ. The CDR3 consists of 16 residues. V dropped 3 bases and J dropped 6; count of bases not matched to a gene: 7. This chain's CDR3 is CASSWLAGGPPNEQFF. The CDR3 region has the DNA TGCGCCAGCAGCTGGCTAGCGGGAGGGCCTCCCAATGAGCAGTTCTTC.

This clone was seen more than once but under ten times. The chain recombines TRBV7-8 with TRBJ1-1; 7 positions match TRBD1. Germline V CDR1 and CDR2: SGHVS, FQNEAQ. Trimming cost V 5 bases and J 3 bases; bases outside gene matches: 6. The CDR3 consists of 14 residues. CDR3 DNA: TGTGCCAGCAGCCCCCAGACAGGGCACACTGAAGCTTTCTTT. Its translation: CASSPQTGHTEAFF.

The chain employs TRBV18 and TRBJ1-6, with 9 bases identical to TRBD1. Trimming at V came to 3 bases and at J to 9 bases, leaving 6 bases not matched to a gene. CDR1 KGHSH and CDR2 LQKENI come from the germline V gene. This CDR3 has 15 residues. For the CDR3, the DNA is TGTGCCAGCTCACCTGGGACAGGGAATGTTTCACCCCTCCACTTT. It codes for CASSPGTGNVSPLHF.

CDR3 protein: CASSAHETGELFF. The CDR3 DNA reads TGTGCCAGCAGTGCACACGAGACCGGGGAGCTGTTTTTT. This sequence joins TRBV25-1 and TRBJ2-2; D unclear. The CDR3 is made up of 13 amino acids. Trimming pared 4 bases from V and 5 bases from J, leaving 8 bases between. The germline CDR1 and CDR2 sequences are MGHDK and SYGVNS.